This TCR beta chain was recovered during a study of blood T cell repertoires in COVID-19. Method: immunoSEQ multiplex PCR; TCRdb's copy keeps in-frame clones and lacks some. Here the sample spans 200,000 to 300,000 clones, around 84% being singletons. The CDR3 runs to 14 residues. V gave up 4 bases and J gave up 6 bases; unmatched junction bases: 5. CDR1 is KGHDR and CDR2 is SFDVKD in the germline V gene. The sequencing input was PBMCs or T cells enriched from blood (not recorded which). J is TRBJ2-1 and V is TRBV24-1; 7 bases are a match to TRBD1. The TCR sequence derives from a man between 40 and 49 years old who had recovered from COVID-19. The CDR3 loop is CATSDRTGSNEQFF. The CDR3 coding sequence is TGTGCCACCAGTGACCGGACAGGAAGCAATGAGCAGTTCTTC.